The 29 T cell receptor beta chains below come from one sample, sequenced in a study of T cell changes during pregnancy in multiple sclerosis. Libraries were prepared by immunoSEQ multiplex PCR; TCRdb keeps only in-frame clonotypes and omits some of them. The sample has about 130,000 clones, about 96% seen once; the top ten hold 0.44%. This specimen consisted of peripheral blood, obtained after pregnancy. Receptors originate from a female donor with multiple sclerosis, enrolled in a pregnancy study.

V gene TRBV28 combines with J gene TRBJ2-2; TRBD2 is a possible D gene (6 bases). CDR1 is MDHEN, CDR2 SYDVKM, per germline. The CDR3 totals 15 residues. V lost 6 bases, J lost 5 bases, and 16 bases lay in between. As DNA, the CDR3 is TGTGCCAGCAGGACTGAGGACTACGGAACCGGGGAGCTGTTTTTT. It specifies CASRTEDYGTGELFF.

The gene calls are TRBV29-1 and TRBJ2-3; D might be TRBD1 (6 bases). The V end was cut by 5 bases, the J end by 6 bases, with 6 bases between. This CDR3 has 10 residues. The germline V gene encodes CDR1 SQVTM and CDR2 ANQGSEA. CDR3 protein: CSVRGDTQYF. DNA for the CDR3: TGCAGCGTTAGGGGGGATACGCAGTATTTT.

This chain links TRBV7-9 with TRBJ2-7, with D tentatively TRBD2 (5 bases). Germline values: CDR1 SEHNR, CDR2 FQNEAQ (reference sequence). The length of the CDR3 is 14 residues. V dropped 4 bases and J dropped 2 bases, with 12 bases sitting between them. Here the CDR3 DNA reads TGTGCCAGCAGCTCCCCAGGAGGAACCTACGAGCAGTACTTC. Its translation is CASSSPGGTYEQYF.

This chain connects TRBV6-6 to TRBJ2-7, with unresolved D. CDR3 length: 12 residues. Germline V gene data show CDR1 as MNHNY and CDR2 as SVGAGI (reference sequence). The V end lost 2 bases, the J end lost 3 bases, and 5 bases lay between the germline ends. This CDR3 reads CASSYQFYEQYF. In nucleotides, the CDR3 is TGTGCCAGCAGTTACCAGTTCTACGAGCAGTACTTC.

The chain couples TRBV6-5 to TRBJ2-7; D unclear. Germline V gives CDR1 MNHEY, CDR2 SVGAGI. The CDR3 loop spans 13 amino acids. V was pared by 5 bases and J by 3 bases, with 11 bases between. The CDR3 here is CASSPRQVYEQYF. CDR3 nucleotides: TGTGCCAGCAGTCCCCGCCAGGTCTACGAGCAGTACTTC.

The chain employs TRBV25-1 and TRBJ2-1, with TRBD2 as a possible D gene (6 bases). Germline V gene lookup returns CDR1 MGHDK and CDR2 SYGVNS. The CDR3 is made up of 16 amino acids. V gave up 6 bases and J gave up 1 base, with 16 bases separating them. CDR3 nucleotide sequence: TGTGCCAGCAGCGGTTATTCGGCGGGATCCTACAATGAGCAGTTCTTC. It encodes CASSGYSAGSYNEQFF.

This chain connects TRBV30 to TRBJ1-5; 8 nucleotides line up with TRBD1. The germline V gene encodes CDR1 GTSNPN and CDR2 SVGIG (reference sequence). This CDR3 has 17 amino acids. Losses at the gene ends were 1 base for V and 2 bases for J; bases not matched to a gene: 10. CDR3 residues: CAWSGRAGGLGNQPQHF. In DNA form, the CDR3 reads TGTGCCTGGAGTGGGCGGGCAGGGGGCCTTGGCAATCAGCCCCAGCATTTT. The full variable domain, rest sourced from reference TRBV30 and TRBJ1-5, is SQTIHQWPATLVQPVGSPLSLECTVEGTSNPNLYWYRQAAGRGLQLLFYSVGIGQISSEVPQNLSASRPQDRQFILSSKKLLLSDSGFYLCAWSGRAGGLGNQPQHFGDGTRLSIL.

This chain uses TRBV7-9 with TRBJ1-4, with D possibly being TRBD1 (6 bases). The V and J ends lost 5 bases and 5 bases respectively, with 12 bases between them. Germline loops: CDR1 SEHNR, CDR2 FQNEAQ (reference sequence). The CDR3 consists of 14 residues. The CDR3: CASSKGQTNEKLFF. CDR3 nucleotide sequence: TGTGCCAGCAGCAAAGGACAGACCAATGAAAAACTGTTTTTT.

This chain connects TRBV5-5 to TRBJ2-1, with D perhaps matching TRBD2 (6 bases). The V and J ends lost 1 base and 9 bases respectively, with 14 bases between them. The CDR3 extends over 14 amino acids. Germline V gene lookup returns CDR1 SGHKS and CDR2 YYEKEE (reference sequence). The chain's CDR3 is CASSLPKGTGEQFF. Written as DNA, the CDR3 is TGTGCCAGCAGCTTGCCGAAGGGGACTGGTGAGCAGTTCTTC.

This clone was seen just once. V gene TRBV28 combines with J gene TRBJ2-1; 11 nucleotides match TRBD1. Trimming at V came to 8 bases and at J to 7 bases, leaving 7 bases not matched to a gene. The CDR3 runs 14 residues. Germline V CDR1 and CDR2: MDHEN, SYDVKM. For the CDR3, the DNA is TGTGCCAGCCAGGGACAGGGGGAGGGTAATGAGCAGTTCTTC. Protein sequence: CASQGQGEGNEQFF.

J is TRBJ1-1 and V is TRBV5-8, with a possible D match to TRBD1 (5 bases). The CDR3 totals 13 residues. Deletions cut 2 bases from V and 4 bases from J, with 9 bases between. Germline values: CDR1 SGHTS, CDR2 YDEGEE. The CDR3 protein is CASSFRVTTEAFF. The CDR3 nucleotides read TGTGCCAGCAGCTTCAGGGTTACCACTGAAGCTTTCTTT.

DNA of the CDR3: TGTGCCAGCAGCCTCGGGTGGGGAGGGGGAAATGAGCAGTTCTTC. Translating gives CASSLGWGGGNEQFF. The chain joins TRBV7-3 to TRBJ2-1; a weak D match, TRBD2 (7 bases). The CDR3 runs 15 residues. The V end lost 5 bases, the J end lost 7 bases, and 18 bases lay between the germline ends. CDR1 SGHTA and CDR2 FQGTGA come from the germline V gene.

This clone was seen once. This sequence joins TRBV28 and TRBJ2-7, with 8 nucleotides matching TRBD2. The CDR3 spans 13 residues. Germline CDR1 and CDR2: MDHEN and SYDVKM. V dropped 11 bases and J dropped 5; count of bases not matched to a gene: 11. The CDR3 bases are TGTGCCTCGGGAGGGGAGGGCCCAAACGAGCAGTACTTC. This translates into CASGGEGPNEQYF.

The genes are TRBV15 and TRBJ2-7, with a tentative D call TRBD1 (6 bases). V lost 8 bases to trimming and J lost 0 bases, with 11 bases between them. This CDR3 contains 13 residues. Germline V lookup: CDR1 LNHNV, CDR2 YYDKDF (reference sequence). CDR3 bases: TGTGCCACCCGACAGGATCTCTCCTACGAGCAGTACTTC. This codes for CATRQDLSYEQYF.

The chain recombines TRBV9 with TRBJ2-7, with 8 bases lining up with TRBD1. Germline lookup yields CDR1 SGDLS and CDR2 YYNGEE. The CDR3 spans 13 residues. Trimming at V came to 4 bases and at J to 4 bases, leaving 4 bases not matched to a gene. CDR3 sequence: CASSTGGGYEQYF. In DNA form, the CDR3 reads TGTGCCAGCAGCACAGGGGGTGGGTACGAGCAGTACTTC.

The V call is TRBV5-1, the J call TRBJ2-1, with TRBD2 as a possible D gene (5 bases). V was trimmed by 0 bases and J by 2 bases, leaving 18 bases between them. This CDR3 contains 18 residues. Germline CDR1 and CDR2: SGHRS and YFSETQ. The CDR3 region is CASSLVRLAHSAYNEQFF. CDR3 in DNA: TGCGCCAGCAGCTTGGTGCGTCTAGCTCACTCCGCCTACAATGAGCAGTTCTTC.

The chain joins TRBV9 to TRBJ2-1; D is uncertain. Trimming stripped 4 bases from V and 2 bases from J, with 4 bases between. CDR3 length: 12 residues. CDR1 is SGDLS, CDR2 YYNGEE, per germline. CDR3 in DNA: TGTGCCAGCAGCCCGGCCTACAATGAGCAGTTCTTC. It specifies CASSPAYNEQFF.

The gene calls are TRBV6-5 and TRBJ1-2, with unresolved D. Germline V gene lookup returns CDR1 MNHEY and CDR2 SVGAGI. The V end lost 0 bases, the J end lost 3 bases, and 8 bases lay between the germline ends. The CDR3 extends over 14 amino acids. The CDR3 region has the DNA TGTGCCAGCAGTTACTCGGGCAGCTACTATGGCTACACCTTC. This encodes CASSYSGSYYGYTF.

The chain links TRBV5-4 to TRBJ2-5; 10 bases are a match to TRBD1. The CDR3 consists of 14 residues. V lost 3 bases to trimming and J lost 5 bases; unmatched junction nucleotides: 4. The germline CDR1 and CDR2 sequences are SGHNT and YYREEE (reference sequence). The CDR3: CASSWGQGRETQYF. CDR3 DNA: TGTGCCAGCAGCTGGGGACAGGGGAGGGAGACCCAGTACTTC.

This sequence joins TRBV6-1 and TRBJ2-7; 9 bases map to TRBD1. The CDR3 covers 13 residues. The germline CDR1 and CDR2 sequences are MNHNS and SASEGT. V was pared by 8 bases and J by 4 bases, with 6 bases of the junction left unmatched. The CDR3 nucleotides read TGTGCCAGCGGACAGGGGTCTGTGTACGAGCAGTACTTC. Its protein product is CASGQGSVYEQYF.

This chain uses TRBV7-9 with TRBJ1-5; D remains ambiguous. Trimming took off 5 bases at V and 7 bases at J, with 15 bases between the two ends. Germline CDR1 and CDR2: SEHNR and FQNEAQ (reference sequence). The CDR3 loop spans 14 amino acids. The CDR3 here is CASSRGGVGQPQHF. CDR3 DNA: TGTGCCAGCAGCCGAGGCGGGGTAGGGCAGCCCCAGCATTTT.

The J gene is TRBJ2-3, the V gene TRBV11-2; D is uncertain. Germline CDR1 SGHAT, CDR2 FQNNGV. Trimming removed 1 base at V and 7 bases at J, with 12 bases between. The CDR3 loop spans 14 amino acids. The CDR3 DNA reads TGTGCCAGCAGCTTAGCGCTAGATTACTATACGCAGTATTTT. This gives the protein CASSLALDYYTQYF.

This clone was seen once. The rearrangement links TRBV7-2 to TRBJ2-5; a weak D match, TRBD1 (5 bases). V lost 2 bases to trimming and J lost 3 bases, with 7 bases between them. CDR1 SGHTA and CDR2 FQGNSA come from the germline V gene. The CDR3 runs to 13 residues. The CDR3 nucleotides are TGTGCCAGCAGCTTATGGACAAAAGAGACCCAGTACTTC. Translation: CASSLWTKETQYF.

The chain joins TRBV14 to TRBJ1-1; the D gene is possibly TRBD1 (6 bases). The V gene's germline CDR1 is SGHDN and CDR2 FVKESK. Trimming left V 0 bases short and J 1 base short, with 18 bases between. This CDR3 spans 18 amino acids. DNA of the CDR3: TGTGCCAGCAGCCAAGATAGCCCCGTAACAGGGCCGAACACTGAAGCTTTCTTT. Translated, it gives CASSQDSPVTGPNTEAFF.

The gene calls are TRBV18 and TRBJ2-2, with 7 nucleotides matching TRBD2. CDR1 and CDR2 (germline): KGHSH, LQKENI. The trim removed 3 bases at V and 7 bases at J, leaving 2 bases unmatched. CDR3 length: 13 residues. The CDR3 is CASSPGTIGELFF. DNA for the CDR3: TGTGCCAGCTCACCCGGGACTATCGGGGAGCTGTTTTTT.

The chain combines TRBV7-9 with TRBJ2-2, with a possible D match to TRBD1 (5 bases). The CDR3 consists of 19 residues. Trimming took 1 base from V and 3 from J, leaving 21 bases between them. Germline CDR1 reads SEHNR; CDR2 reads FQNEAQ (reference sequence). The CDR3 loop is CASSLGGRAKRPHTGELFF. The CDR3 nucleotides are TGTGCCAGCAGCTTAGGGGGCCGGGCCAAGCGACCCCACACCGGGGAGCTGTTTTTT. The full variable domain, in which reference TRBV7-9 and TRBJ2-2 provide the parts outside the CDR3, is DTGVSQNPRHKITKRGQNVTFRCDPISEHNRLYWYRQTLGQGPEFLTYFQNEAQLEKSRLLSDRFSAERPKGSFSTLEIQRTEQGDSAMYLCASSLGGRAKRPHTGELFFGEGSRLTVL.

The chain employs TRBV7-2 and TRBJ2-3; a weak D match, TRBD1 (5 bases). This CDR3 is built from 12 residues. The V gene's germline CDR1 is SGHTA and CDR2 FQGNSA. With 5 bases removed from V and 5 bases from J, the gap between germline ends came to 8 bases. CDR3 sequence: CASSPTEDTQYF. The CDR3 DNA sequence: TGTGCCAGCAGCCCGACAGAAGATACGCAGTATTTT. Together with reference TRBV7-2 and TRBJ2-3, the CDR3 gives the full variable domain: GAGVSQSPSNKVTEKGKDVELRCDPISGHTALYWYRQSLGQGLEFLIYFQGNSAPDKSGLPSDRFSAERTGGSVSTLTIQRTQQEDSAVYLCASSPTEDTQYFGPGTRLTVL.

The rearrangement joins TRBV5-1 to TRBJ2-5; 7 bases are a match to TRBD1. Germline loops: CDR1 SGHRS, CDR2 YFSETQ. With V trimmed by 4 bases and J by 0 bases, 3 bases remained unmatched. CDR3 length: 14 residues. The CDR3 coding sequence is TGCGCCAGCAGCGTGGGACAGCACCAAGAGACCCAGTACTTC. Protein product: CASSVGQHQETQYF.

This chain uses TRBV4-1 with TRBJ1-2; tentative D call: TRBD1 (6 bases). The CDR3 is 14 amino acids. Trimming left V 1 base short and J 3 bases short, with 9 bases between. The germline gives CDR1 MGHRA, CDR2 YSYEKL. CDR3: CASSQGTADYGYTF. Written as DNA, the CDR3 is TGCGCCAGCAGCCAAGGGACAGCCGACTATGGCTACACCTTC.